This TCR beta chain is from a study of blood T cell repertoires in COVID-19. Study as a whole: Samples of COVID-19 (acute and convalescent) were obtained from the United States, Italy and Spain.

The CDR3 runs 17 residues. CDR1 and CDR2 from the germline V gene are MGHRA and YSYEKL. The germline V and J ends were trimmed by 0 bases and 4 bases, with 18 bases remaining between them. Authors' data handling: Estimated nucleated cell counts came from reference gene primer amplification. The method was immunoSEQ multiplex PCR; TCRdb's version includes in-frame clones alone and lacks a portion of them. Clonal size and the V and J genes are those of that table, whereas D and trimming came from the DNA. Seen here are about 370,000 clones, around 90% observed once, and the top ten hold around 2.8%. The rearrangement links TRBV4-1 to TRBJ1-1, with D possibly matching TRBD1 (5 bases). The sequence was collected from a young woman with COVID-19, enrolled during active disease. Sample: peripheral blood. The CDR3 DNA follows: TGCGCCAGCAGCCAAGATCATCCACTTTCAGGGCGCACTGAAGCTTTCTTT. Its translation is CASSQDHPLSGRTEAFF.